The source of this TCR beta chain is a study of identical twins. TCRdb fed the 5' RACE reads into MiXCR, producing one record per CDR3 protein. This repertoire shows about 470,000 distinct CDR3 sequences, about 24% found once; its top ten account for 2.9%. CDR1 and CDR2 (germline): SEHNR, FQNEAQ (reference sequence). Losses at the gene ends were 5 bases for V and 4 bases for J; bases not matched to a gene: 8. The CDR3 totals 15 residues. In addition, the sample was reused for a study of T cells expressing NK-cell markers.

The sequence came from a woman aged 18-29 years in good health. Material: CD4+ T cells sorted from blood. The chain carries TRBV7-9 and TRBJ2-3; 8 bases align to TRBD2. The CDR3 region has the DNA TGTGCCAGCAGCCTCAGACTAGCGTGGGCAGATACGCAGTATTTT. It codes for CASSLRLAWADTQYF.